The source of this TCR beta chain is a study of blood T cell repertoires in COVID-19. Overall study context: Material from acute and convalescent COVID-19 was sourced from the United States, Italy and Spain.

This CDR3 is 18 amino acids long. Germline CDR1 and CDR2: SGHTA and FQGTGA. The junction had 13 bases not matched to a gene; V was cut back by 5 bases and J by 5 bases. Only in-frame clones appear in the TCRdb table, and some are missing; sequencing was by immunoSEQ multiplex PCR. Of about 140,000 clones detected, over 70% appear once; the ten largest clones hold about 9%. Input material: peripheral blood. The J gene is TRBJ2-5, the V gene TRBV7-3; TRBD2 matches at 14 bases. The receptor was derived from a man between 45 and 60 years old with active or convalescent COVID-19. The CDR3 spells CASSPGLAGEGARETQYF. The CDR3 DNA reads TGTGCCAGCAGCCCGGGACTAGCGGGAGAGGGGGCCAGGGAGACCCAGTACTTC.